These 16 T cell receptor beta chains were sequenced from one sample in a study of blood T cell repertoires in COVID-19. TCRdb's copy holds only in-frame clones and misses some; the assay was immunoSEQ multiplex PCR. The sample consists of fewer than 200,000 clones, just under 95% of them appearing once. Sequencing used peripheral blood. The receptors derive from a woman in her 50s with acute or convalescent COVID-19.

The rearrangement joins TRBV5-5 to TRBJ1-3; D possibly corresponds to TRBD1 (6 bases). The CDR3 consists of 14 residues. V was pared by 6 bases and J by 4 bases, with 14 bases between. CDR1 and CDR2 (germline): SGHKS, YYEKEE (reference sequence). In DNA form, the CDR3 reads TGTGCCAGCAAGTTCGGGGGGCCAGGAAACACCATATATTTT. The encoded protein is CASKFGGPGNTIYF.

This clone was found once. The J gene is TRBJ1-2, the V gene TRBV14; 7 nucleotides line up with TRBD1. Germline lookup yields CDR1 SGHDN and CDR2 FVKESK. The CDR3 totals 15 residues. With 2 bases clipped from V and 1 base from J, the junction kept 4 bases outside the gene matches. This CDR3 is CASSQSAGGNYGYTF. The CDR3 bases are TGTGCCAGCAGCCAATCGGCAGGGGGTAACTATGGCTACACCTTC.

The rearrangement uses TRBV7-2 and TRBJ2-2, with TRBD2 matching 13 bases. V shed 3 bases, J shed 3 bases, and the junction held 1 base outside the gene matches. Per the germline V gene, CDR1 is SGHTA and CDR2 is FQGNSA. The length of the CDR3 is 16 residues. CDR3 protein: CASSFGTSGDTGELFF. CDR3 sequence (DNA): TGTGCCAGCAGCTTCGGGACTAGCGGGGACACCGGGGAGCTGTTTTTT.

The chain uses TRBV4-1 and TRBJ1-5, with 8 bases matching TRBD1. This CDR3 spans 18 amino acids. The ends lost 3 bases at V and 1 base at J; junction bases unmatched: 11. Germline assignment: CDR1 MGHRA and CDR2 YSYEKL. The CDR3 DNA is TGCGCCAGCAGCCAGACCGACAGGGGTGAGGGGAGCAATCAGCCCCAGCATTTT. Amino acids: CASSQTDRGEGSNQPQHF.

The rearrangement uses TRBV30 and TRBJ1-2; D gene ambiguous. The CDR3 has 12 residues. V was trimmed by 2 bases and J by 4 bases, leaving 8 bases between them. From germline, CDR1 is GTSNPN and CDR2 SVGIG (reference sequence). The CDR3 spells CAWSQSGYGYTF. CDR3 nucleotides: TGTGCCTGGAGTCAATCCGGCTATGGCTACACCTTC.

As DNA, the CDR3 is TGTGCCAGCAGCTTTCAGGTGGAAACCGGGGAGCTGTTTTTT. Residues: CASSFQVETGELFF. This chain connects TRBV5-8 to TRBJ2-2, with D unresolved. Germline CDR1 reads SGHTS; CDR2 reads YDEGEE. The CDR3 contains 14 residues. Deletions cut 2 bases from V and 5 bases from J, with 10 bases between.

The rearrangement uses TRBV27 and TRBJ1-5; 10 bases are shared with TRBD1. The germline V gene has CDR1 MNHEY and CDR2 SMNVEV (reference sequence). The CDR3 contains 15 residues. The J segment lost 11 bases and the V segment lost 0 bases, leaving 7 bases of the junction unmatched. The DNA of the CDR3 is TGTGCCAGCAGTTTATCGGACAGGGGGGGTTCGGCCCAGCATTTT. Protein: CASSLSDRGGSAQHF.

This chain connects TRBV7-2 to TRBJ2-1; D is undetermined. The germline V gene encodes CDR1 SGHTA and CDR2 FQGNSA. The V and J ends lost 2 bases and 5 bases respectively, with 10 bases between them. There are 14 residues in the CDR3. CDR3 coding DNA: TGTGCCAGCAGCTTACGAGGATGGGACAATGAGCAGTTCTTC. This gives the protein CASSLRGWDNEQFF.

This clone was observed once. The CDR3 sequence: CASSLEQAVYNEQFF. The CDR3 DNA is TGCGCCAGCAGCTTGGAGCAGGCCGTCTACAATGAGCAGTTCTTC. The chain links TRBV5-1 to TRBJ2-1; D remains unclear. CDR1 and CDR2 (germline): SGHRS, YFSETQ. Trimming pared 0 bases from V and 3 bases from J, leaving 10 bases between. This CDR3 contains 15 residues.

V gene TRBV30 combines with J gene TRBJ1-1; no definite D call. From germline, CDR1 is GTSNPN and CDR2 SVGIG (reference sequence). The V gene lost 4 bases and the J gene lost 8 bases, with 14 bases spanning the gap. The CDR3 runs to 12 residues. The CDR3 DNA sequence: TGTGCCTGGACCCCCCGGGGAGTGGAAGCTTTCTTT. It is translated as CAWTPRGVEAFF.

This rearrangement joins TRBV19 to TRBJ1-3; D perhaps matches TRBD1 (6 bases). The CDR3 has 16 amino acids. Trimming took off 7 bases at V and 1 base at J, with 17 bases between the two ends. From germline, CDR1 is LNHDA and CDR2 SQIVND (reference sequence). CDR3: CASTFNGGRSGNTIYF. The CDR3 DNA sequence: TGTGCCAGTACCTTCAACGGGGGGCGGTCTGGAAACACCATATATTTT. Full variable domain (outside the CDR3, taken from reference TRBV19 and TRBJ1-3): DGGITQSPKYLFRKEGQNVTLSCEQNLNHDAMYWYRQDPGQGLRLIYYSQIVNDFQKGDIAEGYSVSREKKESFPLTVTSAQKNPTAFYLCASTFNGGRSGNTIYFGEGSWLTVV.

The rearrangement joins TRBV19 to TRBJ1-5, with TRBD1 as a possible D gene (5 bases). The CDR3 is made up of 18 amino acids. V lost 4 bases and J lost 0, with 19 bases in between. Germline lookup yields CDR1 LNHDA and CDR2 SQIVND (reference sequence). The DNA of the CDR3 is TGTGCCAGTAGTACGCGACAGATTCAAACACTTAGCAATCAGCCCCAGCATTTT. Translated, it gives CASSTRQIQTLSNQPQHF.

The V call is TRBV9, the J call TRBJ2-3; D uncertain. CDR3 length equals 15 residues. Trimming shortened V by 0 bases and J by 0 bases, and 8 bases separated the two germline ends. CDR1 is SGDLS and CDR2 is YYNGEE in the germline V gene. CDR3 sequence: CASSVEIESTDTQYF. The CDR3 bases are TGTGCCAGCAGCGTAGAAATAGAAAGCACAGATACGCAGTATTTT.

The chain uses TRBV7-2 and TRBJ2-3, with D perhaps being TRBD1 or TRBD2 (9 bases each). From germline, CDR1 is SGHTA and CDR2 FQGNSA. The CDR3 sequence is 16 residues long. V lost 0 bases and J lost 15, with 25 bases in between. The CDR3 loop is CASSLAGQGVSSGSYF. As DNA, the CDR3 is TGTGCCAGCAGCTTAGCGGGACAGGGAGTAAGTAGCGGGAGTTATTTT.

The V call is TRBV12-2, the J call TRBJ2-5; TRBD1 is taken as the D call from the table, unchecked against the DNA. TRBV12-2 is a recognized pseudogene. This CDR3 has 11 amino acids. DNA of the CDR3: TGTGCGGGGACAGAACAAGAGACCCAGTACTTC. It yields the protein CAGTEQETQYF.

The chain employs TRBV9 and TRBJ1-1; D perhaps matches TRBD1 (5 bases). CDR1 and CDR2 from the germline V gene are SGDLS and YYNGEE. The ends were cut back, 0 bases at V and 5 bases at J, with 14 bases in the middle. The length of the CDR3 is 15 residues. CDR3 in amino acids: CASSVGEGGGTEAFF. The CDR3 DNA is TGTGCCAGCAGCGTAGGGGAGGGCGGGGGGACTGAAGCTTTCTTT.